A selection of T cell receptor beta chains follows, all from one sample in a study of shared clonotypes between healthy human individuals. The repertoire was sequenced with immunoSEQ multiplex PCR; TCRdb's copy has only in-frame clones and lacks some. The repertoire holds a few million clones, with just under 95% as singletons. The material sequenced was naive CD4+ T cells from PBMCs. The receptors stem from a man aged 18 to 35 in good health. Some clones in this sample may be carry-over from other donors' samples. Both conserved end residues are part of each CDR3. The D gene is left open where the match is weak. Clone size, where shown, is once, few, many, or a class for clones that have expanded.

TRBV28	-	-	TRBJ1-1	TGTGCCAGCAGTGACTTTAGGGGCTCCACTGAAGCTTTCTTT	CASSDFRGSTEAFF
TRBV7-2	once	TRBD2	TRBJ2-7	TGTGCCAGCAGCCCTCGACTAGCGGTTCCCCACGAGCAGTACTTC	CASSPRLAVPHEQYF
TRBV19	-	-	TRBJ2-1	TGTGCCAGTAGTATAGTGTCGCAGCAGTTCTTC	CASSIVSQQFF
TRBV28	-	-	TRBJ1-3	TGTGCCAGCAGTTTCCCCTCTGGAAACACCATATATTTT	CASSFPSGNTIYF
TRBV5-6	-	-	TRBJ1-1	TGTGCCAGCAGCTGGGGCAGGGTTGACACTGAAGCTTTCTTT	CASSWGRVDTEAFF
TRBV7-2	-	-	TRBJ2-5	TGTGCCAGCAGCCCTGACCGTGGGGGGACCCAGTACTTC	CASSPDRGGTQYF
TRBV9	-	-	TRBJ2-2	TGTGCCAGCGAAAACGCCGGGGAGCTGTTTTTT	CASENAGELFF
TRBV4-2	-	TRBD1	TRBJ2-5	TGTGCCAGCAGCCAAGACCCGACAGGGGTACAAGAGACCCAGTACTTC	CASSQDPTGVQETQYF
TRBV11-2	-	-	TRBJ2-7	TGTGCCAGCAGCTTAAATTCTCCAGTTAGCGACTACGAGCAGTACTTC	CASSLNSPVSDYEQYF
TRBV29-1	-	-	TRBJ2-3	TGCAGCGCCCCATCCCGCCGGGGGGCTACTAGCACAGATACGCAGTATTTT	CSAPSRRGATSTDTQYF
TRBV7-6	-	-	TRBJ1-3	TGTGCCAGCAGCTTTGGTGGGGGTACCTCTGGAAACACCATATATTTT	CASSFGGGTSGNTIYF
TRBV6-1	-	-	TRBJ1-5	TGTGCCAGCAGTCCCCGGGACCAGCCCCAGCATTTT	CASSPRDQPQHF
TRBV9	-	TRBD2	TRBJ2-3	TGTGCCAGCGGTAAAGCGGGAGGGCTTGGAGATACGCAGTATTTT	CASGKAGGLGDTQYF
TRBV5-4	-	TRBD1	TRBJ1-2	TGTGCCAGCAGCTCCCCGGGACAGGGGGCTGTTGGCTATGGCTACACCTTC	CASSSPGQGAVGYGYTF
TRBV7-8	-	-	TRBJ1-2	TGTGCCAGCAGCTTAGGCCGAGCAGTAGATCTCTACGGCTACACCTTC	CASSLGRAVDLYGYTF
TRBV5-1	-	TRBD2	TRBJ2-1	TGCGCCAGCAGCTTTGGCATGGGTTTGGCTAGCGGAGACAATGAGCAGTTCTTC	CASSFGMGLASGDNEQFF
TRBV5-4	-	-	TRBJ2-5	TGTGCCAGCAGCTTACCGGCGGCGGAGACCCAGTACTTC	CASSLPAAETQYF
TRBV13	-	TRBD2	TRBJ2-1	TGTGCCAGCAGCCCAATAGCGGGCTCCTACAATGAGCAGTTCTTC	CASSPIAGSYNEQFF
TRBV28	once	TRBD2	TRBJ2-1	TGTGCCAGCAGTTTAACTACCGGGAGGGGGTTCTTC	CASSLTTGRGFF
TRBV28	-	-	TRBJ2-7	TGTGCCAGCAGTTTTCAGGACGTATCCTACGAGCAGTACTTC	CASSFQDVSYEQYF
TRBV27	-	TRBD1	TRBJ1-1	TGTGCCAGCAGGTACGGGACAGGGAAAACTGAAGCTTTCTTT	CASRYGTGKTEAFF
TRBV21-1	-	-	TRBJ1-2	TGTGCCAGCAGCAAGCCACAGGGGAACTATGGCTACACCTTC	CASSKPQGNYGYTF
TRBV30	-	-	TRBJ2-7	TGTGCCTGGAGTGTAGTCAACTACGAGCAGTACTTC	CAWSVVNYEQYF
TRBV5-1	few	-	TRBJ1-1	TGCGCCAGCAGCTTGGCGACTAGGGGGAACACTGAAGCTTTCTTT	CASSLATRGNTEAFF